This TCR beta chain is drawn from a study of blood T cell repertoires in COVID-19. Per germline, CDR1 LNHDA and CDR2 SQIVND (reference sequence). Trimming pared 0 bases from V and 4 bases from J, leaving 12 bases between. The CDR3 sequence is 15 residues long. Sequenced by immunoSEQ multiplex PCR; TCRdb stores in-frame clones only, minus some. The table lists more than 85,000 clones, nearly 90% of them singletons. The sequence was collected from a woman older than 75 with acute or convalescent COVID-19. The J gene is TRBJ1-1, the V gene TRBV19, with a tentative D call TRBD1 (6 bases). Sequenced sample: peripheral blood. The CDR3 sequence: CASSIEDRPGTEAFF. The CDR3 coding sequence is TGTGCCAGTAGTATAGAAGACAGGCCAGGCACTGAAGCTTTCTTT.